One sample yielded the 7 T cell receptor beta chains listed below, sequenced in a study of vaccination effects on CD4 cells after COVID-19. With 10 to 11 days of culture completed, CD4+ T cells were isolated. Their antigens remain unidentified. Libraries were prepared by immunoSEQ multiplex PCR; TCRdb keeps only in-frame clonotypes and omits some of them. The sample contains 45,000 to 75,000 clones, over 65% of which appear only once. The source was CD4+ T cells from PBMCs cultured without peptide, collected before COVID-19 vaccination. The receptors here all came from a human donor who received a COVID-19 vaccine.

The count of this clone is one. The CDR3 loop is CASSATSGTGELFF. DNA for the CDR3: TGTGCCAGCAGCGCGACTAGCGGGACCGGGGAGCTGTTTTTT. V and J are TRBV7-3 and TRBJ2-2, with TRBD2 identical over 10 bases. The CDR3 loop spans 14 amino acids. Germline V CDR1 and CDR2: SGHTA, FQGTGA. V was clipped by 5 bases and J by 5 bases; unmatched bases: 2.

The chain is built from TRBV7-9 and TRBJ2-3; D is ambiguous. This CDR3 region has 11 residues. V dropped 5 bases and J dropped 2 bases, with 2 bases sitting between them. Per the germline V gene, CDR1 is SEHNR and CDR2 is FQNEAQ (reference sequence). The CDR3 sequence: CASSLTDTQYF. CDR3 coding DNA: TGTGCCAGCAGCCTCACAGATACGCAGTATTTT. The full variable domain, with the rest looked up from reference TRBV7-9 and TRBJ2-3, is DTGVSQNPRHKITKRGQNVTFRCDPISEHNRLYWYRQTLGQGPEFLTYFQNEAQLEKSRLLSDRFSAERPKGSFSTLEIQRTEQGDSAMYLCASSLTDTQYFGPGTRLTVL.

The chain recombines TRBV30 with TRBJ2-1, with no clear D. V was pared by 2 bases and J by 7 bases, with 9 bases between. Germline V lookup: CDR1 GTSNPN, CDR2 SVGIG (reference sequence). The CDR3 has 12 amino acids. The CDR3 reads CAWSPTPNEQFF. CDR3 nucleotides: TGTGCCTGGAGTCCCACCCCGAATGAGCAGTTCTTC.

V is TRBV28 and J is TRBJ1-4; TRBD1 is a possible D gene (6 bases). CDR1 and CDR2 from the germline V gene are MDHEN and SYDVKM. The CDR3 spans 17 residues. Between the trimmed V and J ends, which lost 5 bases and 8 bases, there was a span of 24 bases. The CDR3 DNA reads TGTGCCAGCAGTCCGCCCCCGGGGGGAGGGGGAAAGGAAAAACTGTTTTTT. Its protein is CASSPPPGGGGKEKLFF.

This clone was seen a single time. V and J are TRBV9 and TRBJ2-5; no reliable D call. Germline CDR1 and CDR2: SGDLS and YYNGEE. Deletions cut 0 bases from V and 5 bases from J, with 11 bases between. This CDR3 has 14 residues. CDR3 sequence: CASSVGSGLETQYF. CDR3 nucleotides: TGTGCCAGCAGCGTAGGAAGTGGGCTTGAGACCCAGTACTTC. Filled out from reference TRBV9 and TRBJ2-5, the complete variable domain reads DSGVTQTPKHLITATGQRVTLRCSPRSGDLSVYWYQQSLDQGLQFLIQYYNGEERAKGNILERFSAQQFPDLHSELNLSSLELGDSALYFCASSVGSGLETQYFGPGTRLLVL.

The chain carries TRBV6-5 and TRBJ2-3, with D tentatively TRBD2 (5 bases). V dropped 8 bases and J dropped 11 bases, with 14 bases sitting between them. CDR1 and CDR2 from the germline V gene are MNHEY and SVGAGI. This CDR3 has 11 residues. The CDR3 reads CASFEGKGQYF. CDR3 DNA: TGTGCCAGCTTCGAGGGTAAAGGGCAGTATTTT.

V usage is TRBV4-1 and J usage is TRBJ2-3; TRBD2 aligns across 13 bases. Germline loops: CDR1 MGHRA, CDR2 YSYEKL. There are 17 residues in the CDR3. After removal of 0 bases from V and 5 bases from J, the junction contained 5 bases not matched to a gene. This CDR3 reads CASSQEATSGGLDTQYF. The CDR3 DNA is TGCGCCAGCAGCCAAGAAGCGACTAGCGGGGGGTTAGATACGCAGTATTTT.